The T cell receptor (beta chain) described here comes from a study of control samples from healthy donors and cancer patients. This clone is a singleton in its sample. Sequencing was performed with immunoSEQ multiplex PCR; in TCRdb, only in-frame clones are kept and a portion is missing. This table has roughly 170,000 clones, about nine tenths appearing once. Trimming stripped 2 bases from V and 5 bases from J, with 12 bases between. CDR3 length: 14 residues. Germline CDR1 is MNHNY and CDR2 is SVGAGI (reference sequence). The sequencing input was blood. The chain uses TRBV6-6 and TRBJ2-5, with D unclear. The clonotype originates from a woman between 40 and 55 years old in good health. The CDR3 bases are TGTGCCAGCAGTTACGTGGCGGCTGGGGAGACCCAGTACTTC. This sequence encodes CASSYVAAGETQYF.